Presented here are 27 T cell receptor beta chains from one specimen sequenced in a study of cytomegalovirus exposure and HLA in healthy donors. Primers for the PCR totalled 60 Vbeta and 13 Jbeta. Sequenced by immunoSEQ multiplex PCR; TCRdb stores in-frame clones only, minus some. The sample has about 120,000 clones, approximately 76% seen once; the top ten hold about 16%. Specimen: PBMCs. The origin of the receptors is a man over 45 in good health and CMV-seropositive.

The chain recombines TRBV27 with TRBJ1-5; D not certain. The germline V and J ends were trimmed by 0 bases and 3 bases, with 6 bases remaining between them. The V gene's germline CDR1 is MNHEY and CDR2 SMNVEV (reference sequence). CDR3 length: 14 residues. For the CDR3, the DNA is TGTGCCAGCAGTTTATCGAACATCAATCAGCCCCAGCATTTT. Amino acids: CASSLSNINQPQHF.

This clone is a singleton in its sample. The rearrangement links TRBV5-4 to TRBJ2-1; 8 bases line up with TRBD2. The CDR3 runs 16 residues. V gave up 5 bases and J gave up 1 base; unmatched junction bases: 8. Germline loops: CDR1 SGHNT, CDR2 YYREEE (reference sequence). The CDR3: CASRGGLAGSYNEQFF. The CDR3 nucleotides are TGTGCCAGCAGGGGTGGTCTAGCGGGTTCCTACAATGAGCAGTTCTTC.

The chain joins TRBV10-3 to TRBJ2-5; possibly TRBD2 for D (7 bases). The DNA end is more similar to TRBJ2-7, so the J call may be wrong. The germline V gene encodes CDR1 ENHRY and CDR2 SYGVKD. The CDR3 covers 14 residues. The CDR3 protein is CAISVGGGRAEQYF. The CDR3 DNA reads as TGTGCCATCAGTGTGGGGGGGGGCAGGGCCGAGCAGTACTTC.

The chain uses TRBV27 and TRBJ2-4; no firm D call. The CDR3 is 14 residues long. V was pared by 6 bases and J by 0 bases, with 9 bases between. Germline CDR1 is MNHEY and CDR2 is SMNVEV (reference sequence). CDR3 protein: CASRSPVAKNIQYF. The CDR3 coding sequence is TGTGCCAGCAGGTCTCCCGTAGCCAAAAACATTCAGTACTTC.

The rearrangement links TRBV7-9 to TRBJ1-1; TRBD1 is a possible D gene (6 bases). This CDR3 has 14 amino acids. V lost 6 bases and J 1 base, leaving 12 bases between the germline ends. Germline V gene sequence: CDR1 SEHNR, CDR2 FQNEAQ (reference sequence). The CDR3 DNA reads as TGTGCCAGCAGGCTGTTACAGGGGAACACTGAAGCTTTCTTT. Amino acid sequence: CASRLLQGNTEAFF.

The genes are TRBV7-2 and TRBJ2-1; 12 bases are a match to TRBD2. The trim removed 5 bases at V and 14 bases at J, leaving 13 bases unmatched. Germline V gene sequence: CDR1 SGHTA, CDR2 FQGNSA. CDR3 length: 15 amino acids. The CDR3 protein is CASSRLAGVLEGEFF. CDR3 coding DNA: TGTGCCAGCAGCCGACTAGCGGGGGTGTTGGAGGGGGAGTTCTTC.

The chain is built from TRBV15 and TRBJ2-2; 9 nucleotides line up with TRBD2. V shed 3 bases and J 7 bases; nucleotides not matched to a gene: 6. Germline CDR1 LNHNV, CDR2 YYDKDF (reference sequence). This CDR3 is 15 amino acids long. The CDR3 nucleotides are TGTGCCACCAGCAGGGAAGCGGGGGGCGACGGGGAGCTGTTTTTT. It specifies CATSREAGGDGELFF.

On this clone: Its ends do not fully match the called genes, so a read error is possible. CDR3 in DNA: TGTGCCAGGAGTGGAGGGTTCGAGCAGTACTTC. Encoded protein: CARSGGFEQYF. This rearrangement joins TRBV2 to TRBJ2-7, with a possible D match to TRBD2 (6 bases). Germline assignment: CDR1 SNHLY and CDR2 FYNNEI. This CDR3 has 11 residues. Full variable domain (missing parts from reference TRBV2 and TRBJ2-7): EPEVTQTPSHQVTQMGQEVILRCVPISNHLYFYWYRQILGQKVEFLVSFYNNEISEKSEIFDDQFSVERPDGSNFTLKIRSTKLEDSAMYFCARSGGFEQYFGPGTRLTVT.

The rearrangement joins TRBV2 to TRBJ2-3; 8 nucleotides match TRBD2. CDR1 is SNHLY and CDR2 is FYNNEI in the germline V gene. Trimming removed 8 bases from V and 2 bases from J; junction bases left unmatched: 6. The CDR3 has 14 amino acids. The CDR3 reads CASAPSGYTDTQYF. The CDR3 DNA reads as TGTGCCAGCGCCCCTAGCGGGTACACAGATACGCAGTATTTT. Full variable domain (rest looked up from reference TRBV2 and TRBJ2-3): EPEVTQTPSHQVTQMGQEVILRCVPISNHLYFYWYRQILGQKVEFLVSFYNNEISEKSEIFDDQFSVERPDGSNFTLKIRSTKLEDSAMYFCASAPSGYTDTQYFGPGTRLTVL.

This chain connects TRBV5-5 to TRBJ2-7, with D perhaps TRBD1 (5 bases). Trimming shortened V by 3 bases and J by 1 base, and 11 bases separated the two germline ends. CDR1 and CDR2 from the germline V gene are SGHKS and YYEKEE (reference sequence). The CDR3 has 14 amino acids. The CDR3 region has the DNA TGTGCCAGCAGCTCCCAGGCAGGGTCCTACGAGCAGTACTTC. Translation gives CASSSQAGSYEQYF.

CDR3 nucleotides: TGTGCCAGCAGTTACGGGGCAGCGGGAGTTGGAAATGAGCAGTTCTTC. Translated, it gives CASSYGAAGVGNEQFF. The V gene is TRBV6-5, the J gene TRBJ2-1; 8 nucleotides align to TRBD2. V gave up 2 bases and J gave up 7 bases; unmatched junction bases: 10. This CDR3 comprises 16 residues. Germline assignment: CDR1 MNHEY and CDR2 SVGAGI.

The CDR3 protein is CASSVETGRTGELFF. The CDR3 DNA follows: TGTGCCAGCAGCGTAGAAACAGGGCGAACCGGGGAGCTGTTTTTT. The chain recombines TRBV9 with TRBJ2-2; perhaps TRBD1 as D (6 bases). CDR1 and CDR2 from the germline V gene are SGDLS and YYNGEE. Trimming took off 0 bases at V and 5 bases at J, with 11 bases between the two ends. This CDR3 comprises 15 residues.

This chain links TRBV11-2 with TRBJ1-3; D is possibly TRBD1 (6 bases). The germline V gene has CDR1 SGHAT and CDR2 FQNNGV. This CDR3 is built from 18 residues. The V end was cut by 5 bases, the J end by 2 bases, with 22 bases between. CDR3 region: CASSLPRTAYKTGNTIYF. In DNA form, the CDR3 reads TGTGCCAGCAGCCTTCCTCGGACAGCCTACAAGACTGGAAACACCATATATTTT. The entire variable domain, with the rest obtained from reference TRBV11-2 and TRBJ1-3, is as follows: EAGVAQSPRYKIIEKRQSVAFWCNPISGHATLYWYQQILGQGPKLLIQFQNNGVVDDSQLPKDRFSAERLKGVDSTLKIQPAKLEDSAVYLCASSLPRTAYKTGNTIYFGEGSWLTVV.

The J gene is TRBJ1-1, the V gene TRBV4-1; perhaps TRBD1 as D (6 bases). Per germline, CDR1 MGHRA and CDR2 YSYEKL. Deletions cut 4 bases from V and 3 bases from J, with 12 bases between. The CDR3 extends over 14 amino acids. CDR3 loop: CASSPGGADTEAFF. As DNA, the CDR3 is TGCGCCAGCAGCCCGGGGGGGGCGGACACTGAAGCTTTCTTT.

The chain links TRBV6-1 to TRBJ2-1, with 8 bases that match TRBD2. Germline-derived CDR1 and CDR2 are MNHNS and SASEGT. Losses at the gene ends were 4 bases for V and 7 bases for J; bases not matched to a gene: 6. CDR3 size: 14 residues. The CDR3 coding sequence is TGTGCCAGCAGTGTGATAGCGGGAAGGAATGAGCAGTTCTTC. It yields the protein CASSVIAGRNEQFF.

This clone was detected a few times. The J gene is TRBJ2-3, the V gene TRBV4-1; 12 bases align to TRBD2. This CDR3 has 18 amino acids. V dropped 2 bases and J dropped 1; count of bases not matched to a gene: 7. CDR1 MGHRA and CDR2 YSYEKL come from the germline V gene. Here the CDR3 DNA reads TGCGCCAGCAGCCAAACCCCGGGACTAGCGGGCGGCACAGATACGCAGTATTTT. Translation gives CASSQTPGLAGGTDTQYF.

The rearrangement links TRBV19 to TRBJ2-1, with TRBD2 identical over 9 bases. Germline-derived CDR1 and CDR2 are LNHDA and SQIVND (reference sequence). This CDR3 spans 16 amino acids. The V gene end was trimmed by 1 base and the J gene end by 2 bases; junction bases not matched to a gene: 3. The chain's CDR3 is CASSIASGGPYNEQFF. For the CDR3, the DNA is TGTGCCAGTAGTATAGCGAGCGGGGGGCCCTACAATGAGCAGTTCTTC.

V and J are TRBV27 and TRBJ2-5; no definite D call. Germline values: CDR1 MNHEY, CDR2 SMNVEV (reference sequence). The V end was cut by 6 bases, the J end by 2 bases, with 13 bases between. The CDR3 length is 14 residues. The CDR3, as DNA: TGTGCCAGCAGCCATAGAAGTGATCAAGAGACCCAGTACTTC. The encoded protein is CASSHRSDQETQYF.

V is TRBV6-6 and J is TRBJ2-2; 7 bases line up with TRBD2. V shed 6 bases, J shed 0 bases, and the junction held 7 bases outside the gene matches. The CDR3 runs to 16 residues. From germline, CDR1 is MNHNY and CDR2 SVGAGI (reference sequence). Here the CDR3 DNA reads TGTGCCAGCAGCCCCCGGGCGGGGGCGAACACCGGGGAGCTGTTTTTT. It specifies CASSPRAGANTGELFF.

CDR3 amino acids: CASSLGHHEAFF. CDR3 coding DNA: TGTGCCAGCAGCTTAGGACATCATGAAGCTTTCTTT. The chain recombines TRBV7-6 with TRBJ1-1; no clear D. The CDR3 covers 12 residues. CDR1 and CDR2 (germline): SGHVS, FNYEAQ. Trimming left V 1 base short and J 7 bases short, with 7 bases between.

This rearrangement joins TRBV28 to TRBJ1-2, with a possible D match to TRBD1 (6 bases). Germline V CDR1 and CDR2: MDHEN, SYDVKM. The CDR3 contains 15 residues. Trimming took off 4 bases at V and 5 bases at J, with 17 bases between the two ends. The CDR3 region has the DNA TGTGCCAGCAGTTCCCCGGGGACGGGACAATATGGCTACACCTTC. As protein: CASSSPGTGQYGYTF.

CDR3 nucleotide sequence: TGTGCCAGCTCACCACCCTTCGAGATTCCCTCTGGGGCCAACGTCCTGACTTTC. It is translated as CASSPPFEIPSGANVLTF. The chain combines TRBV18 with TRBJ2-6, with no clear D. The CDR3 length is 18 residues. Germline V CDR1 and CDR2: KGHSH, LQKENI. Trimming left V 0 bases short and J 0 bases short, with 12 bases between.

The chain employs TRBV27 and TRBJ1-2; D is unclear. The V gene lost 3 bases and the J gene lost 4 bases, with 9 bases spanning the gap. CDR1 MNHEY and CDR2 SMNVEV come from the germline V gene (reference sequence). This CDR3 region has 13 residues. This CDR3 reads CASSLSVLYGYTF. CDR3 in DNA: TGTGCCAGCAGTTTGAGCGTACTCTATGGCTACACCTTC.

CDR3 sequence reads: CASSQRGSGGQGAEQYF. As DNA, the CDR3 is TGCGCCAGCAGCCAACGGGGCAGCGGAGGACAGGGGGCCGAGCAGTACTTC. This chain links TRBV4-1 with TRBJ2-7; 11 bases agree with TRBD1. After removal of 2 bases from V and 6 bases from J, the junction contained 12 bases not matched to a gene. In germline, CDR1 is MGHRA, CDR2 YSYEKL. CDR3 size: 17 residues.

On this clone itself: Other DNA sequences of this sample code for an identical CDR3. This chain links TRBV9 with TRBJ2-7, with 7 positions matching TRBD1. Trimming at V came to 3 bases and at J to 2 bases, leaving 2 bases not matched to a gene. Germline-derived CDR1 and CDR2 are SGDLS and YYNGEE. CDR3 size: 13 residues. CDR3 amino acids: CASSGQGAYEQYF. CDR3 coding DNA: TGTGCCAGCAGCGGACAGGGAGCCTACGAGCAGTACTTC. The full variable domain, in which reference TRBV9 and TRBJ2-7 provide the parts outside the CDR3, is DSGVTQTPKHLITATGQRVTLRCSPRSGDLSVYWYQQSLDQGLQFLIQYYNGEERAKGNILERFSAQQFPDLHSELNLSSLELGDSALYFCASSGQGAYEQYFGPGTRLTVT.

This chain connects TRBV27 to TRBJ2-1, with TRBD2 identical over 10 bases. J was trimmed by 7 bases and V by 6 bases; bases with no gene match: 3. The CDR3 extends over 13 amino acids. Germline-derived CDR1 and CDR2 are MNHEY and SMNVEV (reference sequence). The CDR3 bases are TGTGCCAGCAGCATAGCGGGAGGAAATGAGCAGTTCTTC. It yields the protein CASSIAGGNEQFF.

The sample holds a few counts of this clone. The rearrangement links TRBV28 to TRBJ1-5; no firm D call. Trimming took off 8 bases at V and 6 bases at J, with 14 bases between the two ends. Germline CDR1 reads MDHEN; CDR2 reads SYDVKM. The CDR3 totals 13 residues. As DNA, the CDR3 is TGTGCCAGCGGGTTTGCAGGTCGTCAGCCCCAGCATTTT. This translates into CASGFAGRQPQHF. The whole variable domain, remainder taken from reference TRBV28 and TRBJ1-5, is DVKVTQSSRYLVKRTGEKVFLECVQDMDHENMFWYRQDPGLGLRLIYFSYDVKMKEKGDIPEGYSVSREKKERFSLILESASTNQTSMYLCASGFAGRQPQHFGDGTRLSIL.